The 10 T cell receptor beta chains reported below all come from one sample, sequenced in a study of breast tumors, draining lymph nodes, adjacent tissues. Via MiXCR, TCRdb re-called the multiplex PCR reads, giving one row per CDR3 protein. The data contain approximately 170,000 distinct CDR3 sequences, 25% to 40% of them seen just once; the ten biggest clones take up 4.3%. The lymph nodes were axillary draining lymph nodes from breast cancer patients. The sample was axillary lymph node tissue. The receptors stem from a female donor with breast cancer. Some clones in this sample may be carry-over from other donors' samples.

This clonotype has at least ten counts. CDR3 amino acids: CASSPLGTGYGYTF. The CDR3 coding sequence is TGTGCCAGCAGCCCTCTTGGGACAGGCTATGGCTACACCTTC. The chain is built from TRBV14 and TRBJ1-2, with 8 bases that match TRBD1. The germline V gene has CDR1 SGHDN and CDR2 FVKESK. With 4 bases clipped from V and 4 bases from J, the junction kept 5 bases outside the gene matches. The CDR3 runs 14 residues.

This sequence joins TRBV28 and TRBJ2-3; no clear D gene. This CDR3 contains 16 residues. Germline values: CDR1 MDHEN, CDR2 SYDVKM. V dropped 6 bases and J dropped 6 bases, with 22 bases sitting between them. This CDR3 reads CASSLTSYSVLDTQYF. CDR3 DNA: TGTGCCAGCAGCCTGACCTCTTACTCTGTTCTCGATACGCAGTATTTT.

Many counts were recorded for this clonotype. V is TRBV6-5 and J is TRBJ2-1; no definite D call. Germline V gene lookup returns CDR1 MNHEY and CDR2 SVGAGI. The CDR3 extends over 14 amino acids. The V end was cut by 2 bases, the J end by 4 bases, with 9 bases between. The CDR3 region is CASSYPGAYNEQFF. CDR3 bases: TGTGCCAGCAGTTACCCAGGCGCGTACAATGAGCAGTTCTTC.

This clonotype was picked up a small number of times. Relative to the germline gene, one junction end is altered; a read error may explain this. The genes are TRBV12-3 or TRBV12-4 and TRBJ2-1; a possible D gene is TRBD2 (6 bases). There are 12 residues in the CDR3. CDR3 nucleotide sequence: TGTGCCGGCAGCCCGACTAGAAATGAGCAGTTCTTC. Amino acids: CAGSPTRNEQFF.

This clonotype was recorded once. A much more abundant neighbour one base away suggests this may be a read error. The rearrangement joins TRBV27 to TRBJ2-1; 7 bases are shared with TRBD1. Germline V gives CDR1 MNHEY, CDR2 SMNVEV (reference sequence). There are 11 residues in the CDR3. Written as DNA, the CDR3 is TGTGCCAGCAGTTTATCAGGGACAGCGCTCTTC. Protein sequence: CASSLSGTALF.

The chain has TRBV20-1 and TRBJ2-3; 8 bases match TRBD2. Trimming removed 3 bases from V and 3 bases from J; junction bases left unmatched: 20. In germline, CDR1 is DFQATT, CDR2 SNEGSKA (reference sequence). This CDR3 is 19 amino acids long. Here the CDR3 DNA reads TGCAGTGCTAGGTCTTATAGCGGGGTTGGAGCTAGAGGTACAGATACGCAGTATTTT. This codes for CSARSYSGVGARGTDTQYF.

The chain recombines TRBV7-6 with TRBJ2-1; D ambiguous. The germline gives CDR1 SGHVS, CDR2 FNYEAQ. The CDR3 has 17 amino acids. V shed 5 bases and J shed 3 bases, with 20 bases lying between them. The CDR3 loop is CASSIRTGGFLYNEQFF. DNA for the CDR3: TGTGCCAGCAGCATCCGGACGGGTGGTTTCCTCTACAATGAGCAGTTCTTC.

Of note for this clonotype: The CDR3 end shows no conserved phenylalanine or tryptophan, and so a read error is likely. The DNA is left out, because the CDR3 cannot be placed on it with certainty; the CDR3 is given as TCRdb lists it. The genes are TRBV12-3 or TRBV12-4 and TRBJ2-6; no check of the table's D call, TRBD2, against the DNA was made. The CDR3 totals 9 residues, both ends included. CDR3 protein: CASVLPLSS.

This clonotype was detected a few times. The J gene is TRBJ2-5, the V gene TRBV6-5; 13 positions agree with TRBD2. Germline V lookup: CDR1 MNHEY, CDR2 SVGAGI. The CDR3 covers 16 residues. V shed 0 bases, J shed 5 bases, and the junction held 3 bases outside the gene matches. The DNA of the CDR3 is TGTGCCAGCAGTTACTCGGGACTAGCGGGGAGGGAGACCCAGTACTTC. This translates into CASSYSGLAGRETQYF.

This clonotype was seen only a few times. This chain links TRBV12-1 with TRBJ1-2. TRBV12-1 constitutes a pseudogene. The CDR3 is 12 amino acids. CDR3 nucleotides: TGTGCCAGCAGCTTCAGGGAGGGAGGCTACACCTTC. This sequence encodes CASSFREGGYTF.